The clone carrying this TCR beta chain was observed many times. The target antigen is unknown. These data are taken from a study of human T cells and chemical hapten exposure. General study points: Counts of TCRs expanded at PT1 correlated positively with patch test score.

V lost 5 bases and J lost 0, with 19 bases in between. CDR1 is DFQATT and CDR2 is SNEGSKA in the germline V gene (reference sequence). The CDR3 runs 16 residues. This sample's time point: pre-sensitization, week 0. Treatment noted: therapeutic diphenylcyclopropenone sensitization with weekly scalp DPC. Authors' data handling: Sample-level TCR yields exhibited a median of approximately 88,000, with a range of about 23,224 to 700,000. Via MiXCR, TCRdb re-called the RACE reads, giving one row per CDR3 protein. The V and J calls, along with clone size, are taken from TCRdb and not from the paper's own processing. The repertoire holds fewer than 70,000 distinct CDR3 sequences, with 10% to 11% as singletons.

The V call is TRBV20-1, the J call TRBJ1-2; D perhaps matches TRBD1 (5 bases). The input for sequencing was whole blood, taken in connection with sensitization to the hapten diphenylcyclopropenone (DPC). This clonotype originated in a woman in her 50s with alopecia areata. Some clones in this sample may be carry-over from other donors' samples. The CDR3 coding sequence is TGCAGTGCTGCTGGCCAGGGTAGCCGCTCTAACTATGGCTACACCTTC. This gives the protein CSAAGQGSRSNYGYTF.